A single sample gave rise to the 4 T cell receptor beta chains below, sequenced in a study of low-dose radiotherapy and immunotherapy resistance in tumors. Time point indicated: after trial treatment. The treatment was: LDRT plus nivolumab, ipilimumab, low-dose cyclophosphamide and aspirin (RACIN trial). TRAV- and TRBV-specific primers primed first-strand cDNA, covering alpha and beta chains. For amplifying TCRs, the PCR ran for 15 to 20 cycles with Phusion, which was used together with a constant-region primer and the adapter on the V primers. TCRdb re-derived calls from the reads in MiXCR, one entry per CDR3 protein. This repertoire shows tens of thousands of distinct CDR3 sequences, about 20% found once; its top ten account for about 13%. Sequenced here: PBMCs, sampled after low-dose radiotherapy plus immunotherapy. The receptors stem from a female donor with ovarian cancer.

The sample holds many counts of this clonotype. The rearrangement links TRBV2 to TRBJ2-7; D gene unclear. Per the germline V gene, CDR1 is SNHLY and CDR2 is FYNNEI. The germline V and J ends were trimmed by 7 bases and 0 bases, with 13 bases remaining between them. This CDR3 contains 14 residues. CDR3 DNA sequence: TGTGCCAGCACCACGGACCTCCACTCCTACGAGCAGTACTTC. Residues: CASTTDLHSYEQYF.

The CDR3 reads CASTGGTSGRSLTGELFF. The CDR3 nucleotides read TGTGCCAGTACCGGTGGGACTAGCGGGAGGTCGCTCACCGGGGAGCTGTTTTTT. The chain carries TRBV19 and TRBJ2-2; 15 nucleotides agree with TRBD2. Trimming took 7 bases from V and 4 from J; bases not matched to a gene: 10. CDR1 LNHDA and CDR2 SQIVND come from the germline V gene (reference sequence). The CDR3 totals 18 residues.

This clonotype was detected many times. This chain connects TRBV28 to TRBJ1-5; 7 positions match TRBD1. From germline, CDR1 is MDHEN and CDR2 SYDVKM. Germline trimming cut 6 bases from V and 5 bases from J; bases unmatched to any gene: 4. CDR3 size: 13 residues. The CDR3 DNA reads as TGTGCCAGCAGGACAGGGTCTCATCAGCCCCAGCATTTT. Protein sequence: CASRTGSHQPQHF.

This clonotype was seen repeatedly, ten times or more. The J gene is TRBJ2-1, the V gene TRBV29-1; 14 nucleotides line up with TRBD2. CDR3 size: 20 residues. Germline V lookup: CDR1 SQVTM, CDR2 ANQGSEA. The J segment lost 7 bases and the V segment lost 5 bases, leaving 22 bases of the junction unmatched. As DNA, the CDR3 is TGCAGCGTTCAGTTTATCGAGGACCGAATCGGGACTAGCGGGAGAAATGAGCAGTTCTTC. It codes for CSVQFIEDRIGTSGRNEQFF.